This TCR beta chain emerged from a study of monozygotic twins with inflammatory bowel disease (dated by TCRdb to between 2018 and 2021). Background on the whole study: The full study comprised some 30 monozygotic twin pairs: nine German pairs (four IBD-concordant, five IBD-discordant) and 19 IBD-discordant Danish pairs. Within discordant pairs, disease-associated traits were sought mainly by comparing IBD patients with their genetically identical healthy co-twins. Each individual had, on average, about 151 000 unique TCRalpha sequences and 181 000 unique TCRbeta sequences available for analysis.

The paper's findings and limits, for the study overall: The results gave no support for a single strong signal or clonotype linked to IBD. The analysis was unable to tell different T cell subtypes apart. Compared with healthy twins, IBD patients had fewer clonotypes in common with other individuals, a difference most pronounced in patients showing signs of disease activity. A decrease in TCRbeta repertoire diversity, as measured by inverse Simpson index, was observed in IBD patients compared with their healthy co-twins. Because patients received different immunosuppressive treatments, the repertoires may have picked up extra background noise and variability between individuals. No difference in repertoire similarity was observed between concordant and discordant twins, possibly owing to limited statistical power.

The method behind the library was 5' RACE. Preparation of each TCR library used approximately 4,000 ng of total RNA. For each sample, cDNA synthesis was carried out in eight separate reactions using SMARTScribe reverse transcriptase. Unique molecular identifiers containing a 6-nucleotide sample barcode were introduced through template switching during cDNA synthesis. TCRalpha and TCRbeta cDNA was amplified by two nested PCRs of around 16 and 10 cycles, with bead purification after each PCR. Before amplification, the cDNA was both treated with uracil DNA-glycosylase and purified with the QIAquick PCR purification kit. The second PCR was the step at which Illumina TruSeq-compatible adapters and sample-specific barcodes were added. TapeStation and Qubit were used to check library quality and concentration, and about 4.5 ng of each library was pooled. Sequencing of the pooled libraries was done on an Illumina HiSeq2500 single-index Rapid Run using custom sequencing primers and 2 x 100 bp reads. The study's processing was this. MiGEC version 1.2.6 was used for UMI-based consensus assembly, which corrected PCR and sequencing errors. MiXCR version 2.1.1 handled V(D)J alignment, clonotype assembly and CDR3 extraction. Normalisation of gene usage, clonotype sharing and MAIT/NKT TCR abundance was achieved by analysing the top 1000, 10 000 and 20 000 clonotypes per sample. After downsampling to 27 000 UMIs, diversity was calculated as the inverse Simpson index using the vegan R package. Statistical testing used paired Mann-Whitney U tests on the discordant twin pairs and applied Benjamini-Hochberg correction for multiple testing. TCRdb reprocessed the reads, so every CDR3 protein sequence counts as one entry and DNA is not shown. Here the V and J calls rest on TCRdb's processing, not on the authors' analysis. This sample's table has entries for about 300,000 distinct CDR3 sequences. Approximately 5.9% of the sample belongs to the ten largest clones.

Sequences SNHLY (CDR1) and FYNNEI (CDR2) are obtained from the germline V gene. The CDR3 numbers 14 residues from cysteine through phenylalanine. DNA is not on record. Note on this clonotype: Its antigen target is currently unknown.

From each donor, a roughly 2.7 ml peripheral blood sample was collected into PAXgene tubes and stored at -80 degrees C. Without T cell sorting, total RNA was isolated from whole blood using the PAXgene blood miRNA kit on an automated QIAcube. Deep TCRalpha and TCRbeta repertoire profiling with unique molecular barcoding was performed on peripheral blood of monozygotic twin pairs concordant or discordant for inflammatory bowel disease. Smoking habits were recorded for all twin pairs, and each individual was classified as a current, former or never smoker. Sequencing was performed on blood. The sequence links TRBV2 to TRBJ2-1; TCRdb's D gene call, TRBD1, goes unchecked for lack of DNA. This sequence originates from a human donor with ulcerative colitis or Crohn's disease, or a healthy co-twin of an affected twin (not recorded which). The CDR3 here reads CASMGGPISYEQFF.